The 2 T cell receptor beta chains reported below all come from one sample, sequenced in a study of OX40 agonist ivuxolimab in advanced cancers. TCRdb keeps only in-frame clones here, not all; method: immunoSEQ multiplex PCR. The sample carries around 62,000 clones, 60% to 80% recorded once. The sample consisted of CD4+ or CD8+ T cells sorted from blood, taken in a trial of the OX40 agonist ivuxolimab. The receptors here all came from an adult with an advanced solid tumor such as melanoma, head and neck, liver or kidney cancer.

The chain combines TRBV7-3 with TRBJ2-2, with 7 positions matching TRBD1. Germline CDR1 SGHTA, CDR2 FQGTGA. Germline trimming cut 2 bases from V and 5 bases from J; bases unmatched to any gene: 5. This CDR3 region has 15 residues. In DNA form, the CDR3 reads TGTGCCAGCAGCTTAGGACAGGCCCAAACCGGGGAGCTGTTTTTT. The encoded protein is CASSLGQAQTGELFF. The whole variable domain, filled in from reference TRBV7-3 and TRBJ2-2, reads GAGVSQTPSNKVTEKGKYVELRCDPISGHTALYWYRQSLGQGPEFLIYFQGTGAADDSGLPNDRFFAVRPEGSVSTLKIQRTERGDSAVYLCASSLGQAQTGELFFGEGSRLTVL.

This clone was found once. The rearrangement links TRBV5-1 to TRBJ1-6; no firm D call. Per the germline V gene, CDR1 is SGHRS and CDR2 is YFSETQ. V was cut by 4 bases and J by 8 bases, with 13 bases left in between. The CDR3 spans 14 residues. CDR3 loop: CASSPQEEYSPLHF. The CDR3 DNA reads as TGCGCCAGCAGCCCTCAGGAGGAATATTCACCCCTCCACTTT.